This TCR beta chain was sequenced for a study of T cell responses to AZD1222 COVID-19 vaccine. About the study: It was second doses at about 4 or about 12 weeks that were pooled. Broader study findings: Unmutated variant regions are reportedly targeted by nearly half of spike-specific TCRs. Repertoires were collected only later (after the peak T cell response had occurred).

Germline V gene lookup returns CDR1 SGHDT and CDR2 YYEEEE. With 2 bases clipped from V and 2 bases from J, the junction kept 9 bases outside the gene matches. The CDR3 length is 16 residues. Assay used: immunoSEQ multiplex PCR; TCRdb lists only in-frame clones, some missing. The sample has 40,000 to 65,000 clones, 65% to 85% seen once. This clone was seen a single time. Its antigen is not known. The V and J genes are TRBV5-6 and TRBJ2-7; 8 bases fit TRBD2. Source: peripheral blood, taken on day 0 of AZD1222 vaccination. The receptor was isolated from an adult in good health. As DNA, the CDR3 is TGTGCCAGCAGCTTATTTGCTAGCGGGCTCGCCTACGAGCAGTACTTC. It yields the protein CASSLFASGLAYEQYF. The whole variable domain, remainder taken from reference TRBV5-6 and TRBJ2-7, is DAGVTQSPTHLIKTRGQQVTLRCSPKSGHDTVSWYQQALGQGPQFIFQYYEEEERQRGNFPDRFSGHQFPNYSSELNVNALLLGDSALYLCASSLFASGLAYEQYFGPGTRLTVT.